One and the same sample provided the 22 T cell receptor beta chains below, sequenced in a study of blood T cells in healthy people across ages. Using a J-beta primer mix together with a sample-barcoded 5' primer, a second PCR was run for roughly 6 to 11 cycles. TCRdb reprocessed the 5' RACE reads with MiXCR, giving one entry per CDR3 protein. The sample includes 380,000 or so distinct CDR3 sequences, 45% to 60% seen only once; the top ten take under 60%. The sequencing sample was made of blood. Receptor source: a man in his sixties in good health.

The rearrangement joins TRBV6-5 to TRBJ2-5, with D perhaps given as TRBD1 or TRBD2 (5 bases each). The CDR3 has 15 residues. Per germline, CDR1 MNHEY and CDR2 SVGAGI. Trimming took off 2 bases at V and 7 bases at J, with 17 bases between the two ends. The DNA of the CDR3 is TGTGCCAGCAGTTACGAGGGACCCACCTATGGGACCCAGTACTTC. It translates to CASSYEGPTYGTQYF.

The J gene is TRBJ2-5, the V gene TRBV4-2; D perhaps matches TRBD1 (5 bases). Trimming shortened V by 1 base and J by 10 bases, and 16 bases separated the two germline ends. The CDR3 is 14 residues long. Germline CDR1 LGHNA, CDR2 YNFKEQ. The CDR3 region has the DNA TGTGCCAGCAGCCAAGGGGGCACCGAGTTGATCCAGTACTTC. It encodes CASSQGGTELIQYF.

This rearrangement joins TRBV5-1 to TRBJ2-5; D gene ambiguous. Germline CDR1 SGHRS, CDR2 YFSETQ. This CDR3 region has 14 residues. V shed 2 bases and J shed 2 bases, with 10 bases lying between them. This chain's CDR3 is CASSLQQSQETQYF. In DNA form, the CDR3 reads TGCGCCAGCAGCTTACAGCAGTCGCAAGAGACCCAGTACTTC.

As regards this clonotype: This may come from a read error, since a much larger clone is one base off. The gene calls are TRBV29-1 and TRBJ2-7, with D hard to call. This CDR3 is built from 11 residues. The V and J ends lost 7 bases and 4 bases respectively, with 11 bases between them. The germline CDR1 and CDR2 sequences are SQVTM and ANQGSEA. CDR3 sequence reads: CSAAVGYEQYF. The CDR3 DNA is TGCAGCGCCGCGGTAGGTTACGAGCAGTACTTC.

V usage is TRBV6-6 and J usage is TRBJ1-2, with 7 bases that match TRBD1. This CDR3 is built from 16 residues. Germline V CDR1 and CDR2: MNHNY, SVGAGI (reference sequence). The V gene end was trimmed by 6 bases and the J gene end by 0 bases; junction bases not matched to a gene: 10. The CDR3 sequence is CASRQTGTDANYGYTF. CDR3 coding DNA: TGTGCCAGCAGGCAAACCGGGACAGATGCTAACTATGGCTACACCTTC.

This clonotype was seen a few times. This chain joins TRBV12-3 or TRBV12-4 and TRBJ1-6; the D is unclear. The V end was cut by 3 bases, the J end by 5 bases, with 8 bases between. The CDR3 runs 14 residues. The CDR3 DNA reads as TGTGCCAGCAGTTTTTCCGGAAATAATTCACCCCTCCACTTT. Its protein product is CASSFSGNNSPLHF.

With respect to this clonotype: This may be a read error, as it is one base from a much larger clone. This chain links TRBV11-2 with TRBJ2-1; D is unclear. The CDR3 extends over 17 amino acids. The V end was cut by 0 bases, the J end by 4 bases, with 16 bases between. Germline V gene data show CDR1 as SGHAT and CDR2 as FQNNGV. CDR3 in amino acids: CASSLDRGANRYNEQFF. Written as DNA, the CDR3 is TGTGCCAGCAGCTTAGATCGAGGAGCAAACCGATACAATGAGCAGTTCTTC.

DNA for the CDR3: TGTGCCAGCCGAACAGGTTACTCCTACAATGAGCAGTTCTTC. It yields the protein CASRTGYSYNEQFF. This chain uses TRBV27 with TRBJ2-1; D may be TRBD1 (5 bases). The length of the CDR3 is 14 residues. Trimming left V 8 bases short and J 0 bases short, with 11 bases between. Germline-derived CDR1 and CDR2 are MNHEY and SMNVEV (reference sequence).

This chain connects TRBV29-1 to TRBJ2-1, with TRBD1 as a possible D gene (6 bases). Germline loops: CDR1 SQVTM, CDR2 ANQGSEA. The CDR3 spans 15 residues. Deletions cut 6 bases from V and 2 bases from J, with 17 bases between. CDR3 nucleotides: TGCAGCGTGGCAAGGACAGAGGCTCCCTACAATGAGCAGTTCTTC. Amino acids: CSVARTEAPYNEQFF.

The chain's CDR3 is CSARGLAETSYEQYF. In DNA form, the CDR3 reads TGCAGTGCTAGAGGTCTAGCCGAAACCTCCTACGAGCAGTACTTC. The chain has TRBV20-1 and TRBJ2-7, with D tentatively TRBD2 (5 bases). Looked up from germline, CDR1 is DFQATT and CDR2 is SNEGSKA (reference sequence). Trimming removed 1 base from V and 0 bases from J, with 13 bases in between. The CDR3 contains 15 residues.

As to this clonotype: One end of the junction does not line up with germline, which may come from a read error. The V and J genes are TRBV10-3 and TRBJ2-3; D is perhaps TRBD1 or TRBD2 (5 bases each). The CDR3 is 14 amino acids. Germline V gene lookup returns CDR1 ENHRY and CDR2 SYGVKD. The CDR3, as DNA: TGTGCCATCACTGAGGGGTCGGGTCCAGATACGCGGTATTTT. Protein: CAITEGSGPDTRYF.

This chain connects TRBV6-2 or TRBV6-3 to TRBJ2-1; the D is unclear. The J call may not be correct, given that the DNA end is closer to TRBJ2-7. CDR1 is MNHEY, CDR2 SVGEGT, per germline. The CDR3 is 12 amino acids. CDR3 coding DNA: TGTGCCAGCACCGACAACTACAATGAGCAGTACTTC. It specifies CASTDNYNEQYF.

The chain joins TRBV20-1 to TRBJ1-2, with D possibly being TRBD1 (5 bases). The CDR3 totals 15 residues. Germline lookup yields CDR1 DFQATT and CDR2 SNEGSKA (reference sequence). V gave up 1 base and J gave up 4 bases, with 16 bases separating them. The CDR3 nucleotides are TGCAGTGCTAGAGCCTGGGACGGCCGGTGCTATGGCTACACCTTC. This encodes CSARAWDGRCYGYTF.

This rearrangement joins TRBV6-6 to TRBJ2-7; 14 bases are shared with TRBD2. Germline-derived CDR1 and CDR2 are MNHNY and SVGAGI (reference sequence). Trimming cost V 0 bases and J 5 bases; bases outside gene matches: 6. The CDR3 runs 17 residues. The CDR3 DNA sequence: TGTGCCAGCAGTTACTCCGGACTAGCGGGAGGAAGCAACGAGCAGTACTTC. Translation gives CASSYSGLAGGSNEQYF.

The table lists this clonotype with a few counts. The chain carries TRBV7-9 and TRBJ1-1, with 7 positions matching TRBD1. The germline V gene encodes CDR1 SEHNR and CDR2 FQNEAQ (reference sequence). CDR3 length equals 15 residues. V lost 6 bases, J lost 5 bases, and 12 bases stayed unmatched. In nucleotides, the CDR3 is TGTGCCAGCAGACCGAAAGACAGGGTTGGGACTGAAGCTTTCTTT. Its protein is CASRPKDRVGTEAFF. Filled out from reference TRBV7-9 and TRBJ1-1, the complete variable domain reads DTGVSQNPRHKITKRGQNVTFRCDPISEHNRLYWYRQTLGQGPEFLTYFQNEAQLEKSRLLSDRFSAERPKGSFSTLEIQRTEQGDSAMYLCASRPKDRVGTEAFFGQGTRLTVV.

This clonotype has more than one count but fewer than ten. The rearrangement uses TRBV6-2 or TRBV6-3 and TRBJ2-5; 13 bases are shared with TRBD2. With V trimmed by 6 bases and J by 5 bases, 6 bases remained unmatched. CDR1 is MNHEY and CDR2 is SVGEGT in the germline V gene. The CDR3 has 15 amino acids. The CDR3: CASSRTSGRRETQYF. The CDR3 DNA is TGTGCCAGCAGCCGGACTAGCGGGAGAAGGGAGACCCAGTACTTC.

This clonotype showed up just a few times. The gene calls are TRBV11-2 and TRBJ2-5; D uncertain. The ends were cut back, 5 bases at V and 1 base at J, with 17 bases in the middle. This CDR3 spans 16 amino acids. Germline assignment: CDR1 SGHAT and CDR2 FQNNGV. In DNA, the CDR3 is TGTGCCAGCAGCCGAAACAGCGCCGGAATCCAAGAGACCCAGTACTTC. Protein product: CASSRNSAGIQETQYF.

In nucleotides, the CDR3 is TGTGCCACCAGCAGAGACAGACAGTTTAATGAAAAACTGTTTTTT. Amino acids: CATSRDRQFNEKLFF. The chain combines TRBV15 with TRBJ1-4, with D maybe TRBD1 (5 bases). V lost 0 bases and J lost 4, with 9 bases in between. The CDR3 length is 15 residues. Germline-derived CDR1 and CDR2 are LNHNV and YYDKDF (reference sequence).

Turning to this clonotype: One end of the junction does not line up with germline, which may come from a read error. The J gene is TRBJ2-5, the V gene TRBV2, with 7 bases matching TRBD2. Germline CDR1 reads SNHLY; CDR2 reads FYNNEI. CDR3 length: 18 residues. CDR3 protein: CAGSERRLGGLRQETQYF. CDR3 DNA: TGTGCCGGCAGTGAAAGGCGACTGGGAGGGCTTCGTCAAGAGACCCAGTACTTC.

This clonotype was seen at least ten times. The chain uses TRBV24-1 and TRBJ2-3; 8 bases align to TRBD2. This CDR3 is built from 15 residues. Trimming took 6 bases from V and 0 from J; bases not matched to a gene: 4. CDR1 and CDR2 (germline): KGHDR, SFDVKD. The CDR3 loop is CATSTGTRSTDTQYF. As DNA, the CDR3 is TGTGCCACCAGTACCGGGACTAGAAGCACAGATACGCAGTATTTT.

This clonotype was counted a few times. This CDR3 is CAISLGLAGGGGEQFF. CDR3 in DNA: TGTGCCATCAGCCTGGGACTAGCGGGAGGCGGCGGCGAGCAGTTCTTC. The rearrangement links TRBV10-3 to TRBJ2-1; 15 nucleotides agree with TRBD2. Germline assignment: CDR1 ENHRY and CDR2 SYGVKD. This CDR3 comprises 16 residues. Unmatched junction bases numbered 10, after V lost 6 bases and J lost 10 bases.

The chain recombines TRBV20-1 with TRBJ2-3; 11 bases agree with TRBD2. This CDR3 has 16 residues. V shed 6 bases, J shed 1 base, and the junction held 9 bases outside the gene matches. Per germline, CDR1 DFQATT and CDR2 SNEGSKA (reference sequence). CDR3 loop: CSAGPLSGGGTDTQYF. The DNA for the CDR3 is TGCAGTGCAGGTCCACTTAGCGGGGGGGGCACAGATACGCAGTATTTT.